Below, 18 T cell receptor beta chains from the same sample are listed, as sequenced in a study of blood T cell repertoires in COVID-19. Using immunoSEQ multiplex PCR, the repertoire was profiled, and TCRdb retains in-frame clones only, with some absent. The sample holds approximately 280,000 clones; approximately 91% are singletons and the top ten take 9.5% to 15%. The sample comprised peripheral blood. The source of these receptors is a woman aged 55-70 years with acute or convalescent COVID-19.

The gene calls are TRBV3-1 (or the pseudogene TRBV3-2) and TRBJ1-2; D uncertain. Per the germline V gene, CDR1 is LGHDT and CDR2 is YNNKEL (reference sequence). V was trimmed by 3 bases and J by 8 bases, leaving 10 bases between them. This CDR3 is 12 amino acids long. CDR3: CASSQGIRGYTF. The CDR3 DNA follows: TGTGCCAGCAGCCAGGGCATAAGAGGCTACACCTTC.

This chain joins TRBV6-1 and TRBJ2-7; D is perhaps TRBD1 (6 bases). Germline lookup yields CDR1 MNHNS and CDR2 SASEGT. The CDR3 is made up of 13 amino acids. V lost 3 bases, J lost 3 bases, and 9 bases lay in between. The CDR3 bases are TGTGCCAGCAGTGAGACAGGTGTCTACGAGCAGTACTTC. It translates to CASSETGVYEQYF.

The chain couples TRBV20-1 to TRBJ1-2, with a possible D match to TRBD1 (5 bases). Germline values: CDR1 DFQATT, CDR2 SNEGSKA (reference sequence). The V and J ends lost 6 bases and 8 bases respectively, with 10 bases between them. The CDR3 spans 10 residues. The DNA of the CDR3 is TGCAGTGCCCACGGGGGAGGCTACACCTTC. Translation gives CSAHGGGYTF.

The chain carries TRBV2 and TRBJ2-7; D perhaps matches TRBD2 (6 bases). The V gene's germline CDR1 is SNHLY and CDR2 FYNNEI. CDR3 length: 12 amino acids. V lost 6 bases and J 3 bases, leaving 9 bases between the germline ends. The CDR3 bases are TGTGCCAGCAGCGGTAGCGGCTACGAGCAGTACTTC. As protein: CASSGSGYEQYF.

The chain has TRBV7-8 and TRBJ2-7; D gene unclear. The CDR3 length is 15 residues. Germline lookup yields CDR1 SGHVS and CDR2 FQNEAQ. Trimming removed 0 bases from V and 2 bases from J, with 11 bases in between. CDR3 sequence: CASSLAETGTYEQYF. CDR3 nucleotides: TGTGCCAGCAGCTTAGCGGAGACCGGAACCTACGAGCAGTACTTC.

This rearrangement joins TRBV28 to TRBJ2-1; 10 bases align to TRBD2. Germline assignment: CDR1 MDHEN and CDR2 SYDVKM. J was trimmed by 6 bases and V by 6 bases; bases with no gene match: 2. The CDR3 is 13 residues long. Here the CDR3 DNA reads TGTGCCAGCAGAGCGGGAGGGCCCAATGAGCAGTTCTTC. Translation: CASRAGGPNEQFF. The full variable domain, its missing parts supplied by reference TRBV28 and TRBJ2-1, is DVKVTQSSRYLVKRTGEKVFLECVQDMDHENMFWYRQDPGLGLRLIYFSYDVKMKEKGDIPEGYSVSREKKERFSLILESASTNQTSMYLCASRAGGPNEQFFGPGTRLTVL.

The chain uses TRBV19 and TRBJ2-7; tentatively, D is TRBD1 (5 bases). V was trimmed by 3 bases and J by 7 bases, leaving 16 bases between them. CDR1 is LNHDA, CDR2 SQIVND, per germline (reference sequence). CDR3 length: 14 residues. The CDR3 DNA reads TGTGCCAGTAGTATTAGGGGCGGCGATATGGAGCAGTACTTC. Protein product: CASSIRGGDMEQYF.

This chain uses TRBV11-2 with TRBJ1-1; possibly TRBD1 for D (6 bases). The CDR3 is made up of 17 amino acids. The V end was cut by 2 bases, the J end by 1 base, with 17 bases between. Germline values: CDR1 SGHAT, CDR2 FQNNGV. The CDR3 coding sequence is TGTGCCAGCAGCTTATCTAGGGCCCAGGGGAAGAACACTGAAGCTTTCTTT. Translation: CASSLSRAQGKNTEAFF.

This clone came up once. The chain has TRBV5-4 and TRBJ1-4; tentative D call: TRBD1 (5 bases). Trimming cost V 1 base and J 8 bases, with 18 bases left between them. This CDR3 has 16 residues. The germline V gene encodes CDR1 SGHNT and CDR2 YYREEE (reference sequence). The CDR3 DNA reads TGTGCCAGCAGCTTGAGCTCGTGGCAGGGCGGAGAAAAACTGTTTTTT. Protein product: CASSLSSWQGGEKLFF. Variable domain in full (rest from reference TRBV5-4 and TRBJ1-4): ETGVTQSPTHLIKTRGQQVTLRCSSQSGHNTVSWYQQALGQGPQFIFQYYREEENGRGNFPPRFSGLQFPNYSSELNVNALELDDSALYLCASSLSSWQGGEKLFFGSGTQLSVL.

The genes are TRBV27 and TRBJ2-1, with 12 nucleotides matching TRBD2. CDR3 size: 14 residues. V dropped 6 bases and J dropped 9; count of bases not matched to a gene: 6. Germline values: CDR1 MNHEY, CDR2 SMNVEV (reference sequence). Written as DNA, the CDR3 is TGTGCCAGCAGATATGGACTAGCGGGGTTTGAGCAGTTCTTC. Its protein is CASRYGLAGFEQFF.

This rearrangement joins TRBV6-1 to TRBJ1-4, with D unclear. Trimming stripped 2 bases from V and 2 bases from J, with 9 bases between. This CDR3 has 15 residues. The germline CDR1 and CDR2 sequences are MNHNS and SASEGT. CDR3 nucleotide sequence: TGTGCCAGCAGTGAAATGGGCAGCACTAATGAAAAACTGTTTTTT. It specifies CASSEMGSTNEKLFF.

The chain recombines TRBV7-2 with TRBJ1-5, with D maybe TRBD1 (5 bases). Trimming took 2 bases from V and 4 from J, leaving 18 bases between them. The CDR3 is 17 amino acids. Germline CDR1 is SGHTA and CDR2 is FQGNSA. Here the CDR3 reads CASSLTPSRQYNQPQHF. The CDR3 coding sequence is TGTGCCAGCAGCTTAACCCCCTCCCGACAGTATAATCAGCCCCAGCATTTT.

The chain recombines TRBV19 with TRBJ2-1, with 12 bases aligning to TRBD2. CDR3 size: 14 residues. The V gene's germline CDR1 is LNHDA and CDR2 SQIVND (reference sequence). V lost 7 bases, J lost 7 bases, and 5 bases stayed unmatched. The CDR3 sequence is CASTTSGRQNEQFF. CDR3 nucleotide sequence: TGTGCCAGTACCACTAGCGGGAGGCAGAATGAGCAGTTCTTC.

The genes are TRBV3-1 (or the pseudogene TRBV3-2) and TRBJ1-3; D is unresolved. V lost 1 base and J lost 0, with 10 bases in between. The CDR3 spans 16 residues. Per germline, CDR1 LGHDT and CDR2 YNNKEL (reference sequence). The CDR3 DNA sequence: TGTGCCAGCAGCCAAGGGTTGGCCGTCTCTGGAAACACCATATATTTT. Translating gives CASSQGLAVSGNTIYF.

This clone has only a few counts. The chain is built from TRBV4-2 and TRBJ2-7; 10 bases agree with TRBD1. The CDR3 extends over 15 amino acids. In germline, CDR1 is LGHNA, CDR2 YNFKEQ. V was clipped by 4 bases and J by 2 bases; unmatched bases: 5. CDR3 in amino acids: CASSPSGTGAYEQYF. The CDR3 bases are TGTGCCAGCAGCCCTTCCGGGACAGGGGCCTACGAGCAGTACTTC.

This clone is a singleton in its sample. V and J are TRBV7-2 and TRBJ2-5; 10 bases are a match to TRBD2. J lost 5 bases, V lost 5 bases, and 11 bases had no gene match. This CDR3 region has 16 residues. Looked up from germline, CDR1 is SGHTA and CDR2 is FQGNSA. Here the CDR3 DNA reads TGTGCCAGCAGCAGCCCTACTAGCGGGAAATATGAGACCCAGTACTTC. Translating it yields CASSSPTSGKYETQYF.

The V gene is TRBV18, the J gene TRBJ1-1; D might be TRBD1 (6 bases). In germline, CDR1 is KGHSH, CDR2 LQKENI. V dropped 3 bases and J dropped 1 base, with 9 bases sitting between them. The CDR3 length is 14 residues. Here the CDR3 DNA reads TGTGCCAGCTCACCCGGACAGACGAACACTGAAGCTTTCTTT. Its translation is CASSPGQTNTEAFF. Filled out from reference TRBV18 and TRBJ1-1, the complete variable domain reads NAGVMQNPRHLVRRRGQEARLRCSPMKGHSHVYWYRQLPEEGLKFMVYLQKENIIDESGMPKERFSAEFPKEGPSILRIQQVVRGDSAAYFCASSPGQTNTEAFFGQGTRLTVV.

V is TRBV19 and J is TRBJ1-4; no firm D call. V lost 8 bases, J lost 5 bases, and 3 bases lay in between. The CDR3 is 10 residues long. Germline V gene lookup returns CDR1 LNHDA and CDR2 SQIVND (reference sequence). CDR3 residues: CASENEKLFF. The CDR3 DNA reads TGTGCCAGTGAGAATGAAAAACTGTTTTTT.